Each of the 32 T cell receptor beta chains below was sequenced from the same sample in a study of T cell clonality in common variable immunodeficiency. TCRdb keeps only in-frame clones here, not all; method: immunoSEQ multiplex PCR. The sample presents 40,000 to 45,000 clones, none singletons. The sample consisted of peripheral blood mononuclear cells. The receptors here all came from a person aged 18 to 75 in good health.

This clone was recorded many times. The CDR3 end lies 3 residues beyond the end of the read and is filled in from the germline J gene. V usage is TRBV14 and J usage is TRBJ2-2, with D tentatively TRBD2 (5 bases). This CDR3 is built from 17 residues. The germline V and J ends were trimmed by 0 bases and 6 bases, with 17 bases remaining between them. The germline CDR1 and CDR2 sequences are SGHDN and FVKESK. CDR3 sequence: CASSQEFVGVGAGELFF. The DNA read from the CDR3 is TGTGCCAGCAGCCAAGAGTTTGTCGGGGTCGGAGCCGGGGAG.

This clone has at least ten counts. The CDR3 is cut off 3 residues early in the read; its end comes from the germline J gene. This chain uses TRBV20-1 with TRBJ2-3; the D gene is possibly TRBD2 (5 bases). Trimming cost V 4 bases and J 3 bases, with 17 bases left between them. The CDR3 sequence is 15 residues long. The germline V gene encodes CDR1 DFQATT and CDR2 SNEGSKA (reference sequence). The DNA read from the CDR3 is TGCAGTGCTACGCAATCGTACGGGGTGACAGATACG. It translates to CSATQSYGVTDT. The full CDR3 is CSATQSYGVTDTQYF.

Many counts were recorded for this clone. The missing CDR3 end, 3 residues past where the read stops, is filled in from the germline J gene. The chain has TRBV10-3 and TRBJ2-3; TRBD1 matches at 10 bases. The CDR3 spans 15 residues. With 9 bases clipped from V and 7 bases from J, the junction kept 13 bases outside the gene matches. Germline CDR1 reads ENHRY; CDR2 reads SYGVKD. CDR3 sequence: CAISDRDRGSNTQYF. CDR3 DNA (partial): TGTGCCATTTCGGACCGGGACAGGGGCTCGAATACG.

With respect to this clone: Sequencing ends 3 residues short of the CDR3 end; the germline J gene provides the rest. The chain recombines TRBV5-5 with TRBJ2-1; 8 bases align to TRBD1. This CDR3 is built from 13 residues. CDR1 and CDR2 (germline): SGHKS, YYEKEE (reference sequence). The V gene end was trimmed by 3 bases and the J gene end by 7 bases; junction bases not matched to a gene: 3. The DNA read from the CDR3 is TGTGCCAGCAGCTACAGGACAGGGAATGAG. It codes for CASSYRTGNE. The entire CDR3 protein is CASSYRTGNEQFF.

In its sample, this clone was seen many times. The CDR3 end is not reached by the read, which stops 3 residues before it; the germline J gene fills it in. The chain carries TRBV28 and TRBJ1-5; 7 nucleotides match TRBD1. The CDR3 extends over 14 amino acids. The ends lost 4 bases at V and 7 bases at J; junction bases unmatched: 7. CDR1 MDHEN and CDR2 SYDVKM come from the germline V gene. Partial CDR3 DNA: TGTGCCAGCAGTTCAAGACAGGGTGTACAGCCC. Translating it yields CASSSRQGVQP. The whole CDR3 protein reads CASSSRQGVQPQHF.

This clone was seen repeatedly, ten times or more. CDR3 in amino acids: CASRGHWNYGYTF. The sequenced part of the CDR3 DNA is TGTGCCAGCCGGGGACACTGGAACTATGGC. The chain carries TRBV2 and TRBJ1-2; a possible D gene is TRBD1 (6 bases). The observed sequence ends 3 residues before the CDR3 terminus, with the missing tail filled in from the germline J gene. The CDR3 covers 13 residues. V gave up 8 bases and J gave up 2 bases, with 12 bases separating them. Germline CDR1 reads SNHLY; CDR2 reads FYNNEI.

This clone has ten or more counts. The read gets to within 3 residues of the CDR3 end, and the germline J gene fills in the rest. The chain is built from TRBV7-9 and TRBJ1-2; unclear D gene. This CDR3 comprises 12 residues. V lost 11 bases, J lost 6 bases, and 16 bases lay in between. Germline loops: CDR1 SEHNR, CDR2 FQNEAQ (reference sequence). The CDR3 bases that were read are TGTGCCTCGGGGTACGAGGAGAATGGC. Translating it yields CASGYEENG. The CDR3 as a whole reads CASGYEENGYTF.

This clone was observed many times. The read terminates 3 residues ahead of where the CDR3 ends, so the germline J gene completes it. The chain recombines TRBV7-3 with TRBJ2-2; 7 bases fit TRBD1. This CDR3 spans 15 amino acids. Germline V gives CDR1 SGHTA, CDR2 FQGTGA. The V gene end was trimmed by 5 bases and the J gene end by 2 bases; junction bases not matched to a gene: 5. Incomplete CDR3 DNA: TGTGCCAGCAGCAAGACAGGGCCCAACACCGGGGAG. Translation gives CASSKTGPNTGE. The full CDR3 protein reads CASSKTGPNTGELFF.

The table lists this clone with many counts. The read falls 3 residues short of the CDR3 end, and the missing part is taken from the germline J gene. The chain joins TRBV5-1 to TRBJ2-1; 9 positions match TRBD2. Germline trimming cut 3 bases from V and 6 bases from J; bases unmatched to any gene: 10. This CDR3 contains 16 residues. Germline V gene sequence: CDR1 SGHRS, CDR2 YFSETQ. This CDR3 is CASSWRSGRSINEQFF. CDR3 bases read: TGCGCCAGCAGCTGGCGCAGCGGGAGGAGTATCAATGAG.

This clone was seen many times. CDR3 sequence: CASSVNSDNSYNEQFF. The CDR3 bases that were read are TGTGCCAGCAGCGTTAATAGCGACAACTCCTACAATGAG. The chain has TRBV9 and TRBJ2-1; D might be TRBD2 (5 bases). The sequence runs out 3 residues before the end of the CDR3; the remainder is reconstructed from the germline J gene. V was cut by 2 bases and J by 0 bases, with 12 bases left in between. Germline loops: CDR1 SGDLS, CDR2 YYNGEE. The CDR3 sequence is 16 residues long.

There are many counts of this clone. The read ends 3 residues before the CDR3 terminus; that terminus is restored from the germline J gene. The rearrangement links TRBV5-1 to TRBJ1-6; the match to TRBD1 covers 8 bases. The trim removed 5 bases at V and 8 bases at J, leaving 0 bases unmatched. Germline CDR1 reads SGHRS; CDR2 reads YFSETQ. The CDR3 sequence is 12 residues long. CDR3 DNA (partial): TGCGCCAGCAGGACAGGGGATTCACCC. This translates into CASRTGDSP. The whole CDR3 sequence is CASRTGDSPLHF.

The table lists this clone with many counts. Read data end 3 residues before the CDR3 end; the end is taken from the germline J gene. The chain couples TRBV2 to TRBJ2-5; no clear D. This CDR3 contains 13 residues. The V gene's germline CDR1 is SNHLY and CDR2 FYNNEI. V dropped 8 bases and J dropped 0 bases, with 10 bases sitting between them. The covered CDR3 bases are TGTGCCAGCCGCCTCTACTACCAAGAGACC. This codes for CASRLYYQET. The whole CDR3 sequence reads CASRLYYQETQYF.

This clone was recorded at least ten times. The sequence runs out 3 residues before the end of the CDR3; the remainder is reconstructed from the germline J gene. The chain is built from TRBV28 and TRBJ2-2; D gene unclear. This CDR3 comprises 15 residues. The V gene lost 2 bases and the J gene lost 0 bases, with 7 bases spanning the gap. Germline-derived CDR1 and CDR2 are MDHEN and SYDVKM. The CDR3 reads CASSLNRANTGELFF. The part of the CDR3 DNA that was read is TGTGCCAGCAGTTTAAACAGAGCGAACACCGGGGAG.

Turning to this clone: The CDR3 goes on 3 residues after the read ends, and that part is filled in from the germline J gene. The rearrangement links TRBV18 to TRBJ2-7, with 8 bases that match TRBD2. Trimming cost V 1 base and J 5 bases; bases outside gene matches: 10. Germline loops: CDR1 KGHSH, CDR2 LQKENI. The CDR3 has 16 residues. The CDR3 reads CASSPLKSGGAHEQYF. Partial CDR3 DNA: TGTGCCAGCTCACCACTGAAGTCGGGGGGGGCCCACGAG.

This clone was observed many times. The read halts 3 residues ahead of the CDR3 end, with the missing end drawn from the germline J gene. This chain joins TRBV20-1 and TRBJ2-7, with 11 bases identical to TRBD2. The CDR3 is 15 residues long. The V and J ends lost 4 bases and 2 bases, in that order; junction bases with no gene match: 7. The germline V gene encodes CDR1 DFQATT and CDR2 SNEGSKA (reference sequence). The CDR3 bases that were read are TGCAGTGCTAATCCAACTAGCGGGGGTACCTACGAG. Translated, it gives CSANPTSGGTYE. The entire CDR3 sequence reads CSANPTSGGTYEQYF.

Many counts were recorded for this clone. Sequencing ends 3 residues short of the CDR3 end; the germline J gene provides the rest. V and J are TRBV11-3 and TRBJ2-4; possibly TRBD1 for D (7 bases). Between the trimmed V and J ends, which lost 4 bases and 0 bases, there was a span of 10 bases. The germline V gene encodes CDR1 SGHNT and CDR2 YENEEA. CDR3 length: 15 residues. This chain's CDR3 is CASSSGGLAKNIQYF. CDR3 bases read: TGTGCCAGCAGCTCAGGGGGGCTAGCCAAAAACATT.

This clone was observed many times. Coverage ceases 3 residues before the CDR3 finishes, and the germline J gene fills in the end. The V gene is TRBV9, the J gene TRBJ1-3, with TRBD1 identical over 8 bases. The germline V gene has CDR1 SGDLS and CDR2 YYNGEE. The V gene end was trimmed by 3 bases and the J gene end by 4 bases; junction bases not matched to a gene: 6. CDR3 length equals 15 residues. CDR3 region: CASSARTGWGNTIYF. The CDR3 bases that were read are TGTGCCAGCAGCGCCCGGACAGGGTGGGGAAACACC. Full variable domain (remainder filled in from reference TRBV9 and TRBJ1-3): DSGVTQTPKHLITATGQRVTLRCSPRSGDLSVYWYQQSLDQGLQFLIQYYNGEERAKGNILERFSAQQFPDLHSELNLSSLELGDSALYFCASSARTGWGNTIYFGEGSWLTVV.

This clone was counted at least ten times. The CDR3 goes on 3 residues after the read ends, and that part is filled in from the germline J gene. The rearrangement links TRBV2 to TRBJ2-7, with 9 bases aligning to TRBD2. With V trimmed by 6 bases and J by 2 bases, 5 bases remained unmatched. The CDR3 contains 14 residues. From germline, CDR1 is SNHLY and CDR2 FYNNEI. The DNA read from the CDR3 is TGTGCCAGCAGCCAGACTAGCGGCACCTACGAG. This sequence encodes CASSQTSGTYE. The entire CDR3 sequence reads CASSQTSGTYEQYF.

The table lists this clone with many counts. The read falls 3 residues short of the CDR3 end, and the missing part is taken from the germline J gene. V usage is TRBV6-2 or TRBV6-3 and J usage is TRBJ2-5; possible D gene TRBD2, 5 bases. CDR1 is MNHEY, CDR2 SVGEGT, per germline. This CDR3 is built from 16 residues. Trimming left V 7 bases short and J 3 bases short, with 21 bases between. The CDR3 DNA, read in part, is TGTGCCAGCACCCTAGGCACCGGGGAAACTAAAGAGACC. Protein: CASTLGTGETKET. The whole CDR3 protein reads CASTLGTGETKETQYF.

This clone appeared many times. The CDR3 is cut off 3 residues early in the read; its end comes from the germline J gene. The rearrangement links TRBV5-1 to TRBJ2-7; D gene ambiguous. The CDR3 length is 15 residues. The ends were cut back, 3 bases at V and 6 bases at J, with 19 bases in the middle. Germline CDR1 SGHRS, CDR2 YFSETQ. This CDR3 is CASSSSQTRISEQYF. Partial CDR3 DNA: TGCGCCAGCAGCTCTTCTCAGACACGGATAAGCGAG.

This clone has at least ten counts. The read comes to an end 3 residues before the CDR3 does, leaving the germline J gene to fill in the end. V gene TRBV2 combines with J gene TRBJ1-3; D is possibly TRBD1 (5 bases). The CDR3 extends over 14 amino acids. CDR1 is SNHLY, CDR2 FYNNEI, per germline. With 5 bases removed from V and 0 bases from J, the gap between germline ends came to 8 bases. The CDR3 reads CASSFRGSGNTIYF. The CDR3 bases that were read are TGTGCCAGCAGTTTTAGGGGCTCTGGAAACACC.

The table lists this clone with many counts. CDR3 protein: CASSPRGNQPQHF. The CDR3 bases that were read are TGTGCCAGCAGTCCCAGGGGTAATCAGCCC. This chain uses TRBV6-2 or TRBV6-3 with TRBJ1-5; the D gene is possibly TRBD1 (6 bases). The read ends 3 residues early relative to the CDR3; the germline J gene fills the gap. The CDR3 length is 13 residues. The ends were cut back, 5 bases at V and 4 bases at J, with 9 bases in the middle. Germline CDR1 and CDR2: MNHEY and SVGEGT.

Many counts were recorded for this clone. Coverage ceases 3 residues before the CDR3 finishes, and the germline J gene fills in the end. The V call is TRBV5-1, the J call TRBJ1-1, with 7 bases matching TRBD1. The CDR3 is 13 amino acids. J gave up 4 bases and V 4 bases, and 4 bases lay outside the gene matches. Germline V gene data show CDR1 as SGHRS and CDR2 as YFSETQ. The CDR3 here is CASSEGAGTEAFF. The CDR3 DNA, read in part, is TGCGCCAGCAGCGAGGGGGCCGGCACTGAA. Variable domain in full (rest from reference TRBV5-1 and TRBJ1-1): KAGVTQTPRYLIKTRGQQVTLSCSPISGHRSVSWYQQTPGQGLQFLFEYFSETQRNKGNFPGRFSGRQFSNSRSEMNVSTLELGDSALYLCASSEGAGTEAFFGQGTRLTVV.

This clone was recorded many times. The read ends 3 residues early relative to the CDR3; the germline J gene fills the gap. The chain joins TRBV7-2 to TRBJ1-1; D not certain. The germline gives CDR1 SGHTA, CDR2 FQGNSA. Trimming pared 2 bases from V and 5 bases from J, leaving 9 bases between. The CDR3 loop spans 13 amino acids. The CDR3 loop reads CASSLLKGTEAFF. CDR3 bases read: TGTGCCAGCAGCTTACTAAAAGGGACTGAA.

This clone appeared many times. The part of the CDR3 DNA that was read is TGTGCCAGCATTTTCAGGGTTGAGGAGTCTAACTATGGC. Translating it yields CASIFRVEESNYG. The full CDR3 sequence reads CASIFRVEESNYGYTF. J is TRBJ1-2 and V is TRBV6-4, with D tentatively TRBD1 (5 bases). The DNA ends 3 residues before the CDR3 does, and the rest of the CDR3 is filled in from the germline J gene. The V and J ends lost 7 bases and 0 bases respectively, with 18 bases between them. Germline CDR1 MRHNA, CDR2 SNTAGT. There are 16 residues in the CDR3.

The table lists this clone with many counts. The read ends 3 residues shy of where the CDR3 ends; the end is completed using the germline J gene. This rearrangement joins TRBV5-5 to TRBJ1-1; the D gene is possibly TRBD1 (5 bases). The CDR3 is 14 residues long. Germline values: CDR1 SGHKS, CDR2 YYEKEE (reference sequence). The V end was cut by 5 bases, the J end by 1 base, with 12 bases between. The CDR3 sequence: CASRLTGGNTEAFF. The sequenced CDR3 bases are TGTGCCAGCAGGTTAACGGGGGGGAACACTGAA.

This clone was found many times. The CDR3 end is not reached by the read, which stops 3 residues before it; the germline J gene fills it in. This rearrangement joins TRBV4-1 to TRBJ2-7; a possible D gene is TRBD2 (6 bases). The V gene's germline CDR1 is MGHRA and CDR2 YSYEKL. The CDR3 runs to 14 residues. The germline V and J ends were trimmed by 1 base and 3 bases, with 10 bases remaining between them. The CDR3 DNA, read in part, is TGCGCCAGCAGCCAAGGGGTGGGGGGCTACGAG. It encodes CASSQGVGGYE. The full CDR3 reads CASSQGVGGYEQYF.

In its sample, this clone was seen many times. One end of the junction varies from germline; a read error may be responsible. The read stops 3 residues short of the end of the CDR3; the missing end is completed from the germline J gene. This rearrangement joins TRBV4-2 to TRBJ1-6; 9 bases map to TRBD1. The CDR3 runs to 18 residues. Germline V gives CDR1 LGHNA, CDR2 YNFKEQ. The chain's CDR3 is CASSPGQGGSSYNSPLHF. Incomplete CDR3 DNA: TGCGCCAGCAGCCCGGGACAGGGAGGGAGCTCCTATAATTCACCC.

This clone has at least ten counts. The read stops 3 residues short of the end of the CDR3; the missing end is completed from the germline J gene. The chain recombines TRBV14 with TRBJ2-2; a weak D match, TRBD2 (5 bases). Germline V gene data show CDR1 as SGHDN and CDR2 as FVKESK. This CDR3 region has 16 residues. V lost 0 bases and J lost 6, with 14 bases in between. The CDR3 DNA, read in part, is TGTGCCAGCAGCCAAGAGGCAGGAAGGCGGGCCGGGGAG. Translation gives CASSQEAGRRAGE. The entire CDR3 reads CASSQEAGRRAGELFF.

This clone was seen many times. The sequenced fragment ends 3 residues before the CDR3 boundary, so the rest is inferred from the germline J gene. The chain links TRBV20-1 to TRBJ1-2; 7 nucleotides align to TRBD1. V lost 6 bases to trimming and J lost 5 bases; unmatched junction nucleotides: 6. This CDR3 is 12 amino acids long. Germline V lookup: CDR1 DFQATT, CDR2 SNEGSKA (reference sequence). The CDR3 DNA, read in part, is TGCAGTGCCGCCCCGACAGGGTATGGC. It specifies CSAAPTGYG. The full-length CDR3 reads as CSAAPTGYGYTF.

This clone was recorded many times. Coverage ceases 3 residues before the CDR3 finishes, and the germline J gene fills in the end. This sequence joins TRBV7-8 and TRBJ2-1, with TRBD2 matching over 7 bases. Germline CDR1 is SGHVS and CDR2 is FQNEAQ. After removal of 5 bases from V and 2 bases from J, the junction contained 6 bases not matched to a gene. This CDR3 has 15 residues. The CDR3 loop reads CASSILAGAYNEQFF. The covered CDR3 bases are TGTGCCAGCAGCATCCTTGCGGGAGCCTACAATGAG.

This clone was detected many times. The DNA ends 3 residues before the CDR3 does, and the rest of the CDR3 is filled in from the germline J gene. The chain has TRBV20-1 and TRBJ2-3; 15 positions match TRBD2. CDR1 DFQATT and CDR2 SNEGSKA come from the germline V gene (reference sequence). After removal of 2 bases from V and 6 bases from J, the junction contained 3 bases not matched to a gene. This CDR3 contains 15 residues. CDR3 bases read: TGCAGTGCTAGAAAGGGACTAGCGGGAGGCGATACG. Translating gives CSARKGLAGGDT. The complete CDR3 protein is CSARKGLAGGDTQYF.